These 11 T cell receptor beta chains originate from one sample sequenced in a study of T cell changes during pregnancy in multiple sclerosis. Profiling relied on immunoSEQ multiplex PCR, and the TCRdb table lists in-frame clones only, not all of them. Of roughly 80,000 clones in the sample, around 93% were seen once. Here the sequenced sample was peripheral blood, taken in the second trimester of pregnancy. The receptors come from a female donor with multiple sclerosis, enrolled in a pregnancy study.

The rearrangement links TRBV5-1 to TRBJ1-6; TRBD1 agrees at 10 bases. Germline CDR1 is SGHRS and CDR2 is YFSETQ. The CDR3 loop spans 14 amino acids. V trimming: 9 bases; J trimming: 7 bases; junction bases outside the gene matches: 7. Here the CDR3 DNA reads TGCGCCACCAGGGGACAGGGGCAGAATTCACCCCTCCACTTT. It yields the protein CATRGQGQNSPLHF.

The chain carries TRBV27 and TRBJ1-4, with D unclear. The germline gives CDR1 MNHEY, CDR2 SMNVEV (reference sequence). The CDR3 contains 14 residues. Trimming took 3 bases from V and 6 from J, leaving 11 bases between them. The CDR3 DNA follows: TGTGCCAGCAGTTTGCTGGGGAGGGATGAAAAACTGTTTTTT. It encodes CASSLLGRDEKLFF.

The gene calls are TRBV6-5 and TRBJ2-7; TRBD1 matches at 10 bases. Germline V CDR1 and CDR2: MNHEY, SVGAGI. V was clipped by 0 bases and J by 2 bases; unmatched bases: 4. The length of the CDR3 is 16 residues. CDR3 protein: CASSYSPGTGAYEQYF. CDR3 bases: TGTGCCAGCAGTTACTCACCCGGGACAGGGGCCTACGAGCAGTACTTC.

The chain links TRBV6-1 to TRBJ2-5, with D tentatively TRBD1 (6 bases). Germline V CDR1 and CDR2: MNHNS, SASEGT. V was cut by 3 bases and J by 6 bases, with 14 bases left in between. The CDR3 is made up of 14 amino acids. CDR3 region: CASSERQDGKTQYF. CDR3 bases: TGTGCCAGCAGTGAGCGACAGGACGGGAAGACCCAGTACTTC.

CDR3 in amino acids: CASSPPRGTAQETQYF. The CDR3 region has the DNA TGTGCCAGCAGCCCCCCCCGTGGGACAGCCCAAGAGACCCAGTACTTC. This chain uses TRBV13 with TRBJ2-5; 7 bases match TRBD1. V shed 5 bases and J 1 base; nucleotides not matched to a gene: 10. CDR1 and CDR2 (germline): PRHDT, FYEKMQ (reference sequence). The CDR3 is 16 residues long.

The rearrangement joins TRBV27 to TRBJ1-5, with D possibly being TRBD1 (6 bases). The CDR3 has 14 residues. CDR1 MNHEY and CDR2 SMNVEV come from the germline V gene (reference sequence). V lost 5 bases and J lost 7, with 15 bases in between. The CDR3, as DNA: TGTGCCAGCAGTGCCCTACAGGGAACCCAGCCCCAGCATTTT. Translated, it gives CASSALQGTQPQHF.

V usage is TRBV11-2 and J usage is TRBJ1-1; perhaps TRBD1 as D (5 bases). Germline CDR1 is SGHAT and CDR2 is FQNNGV. The CDR3 has 15 amino acids. V lost 4 bases and J lost 3, with 15 bases in between. The DNA for the CDR3 is TGTGCCAGCAGCTCCCGCCAGGGATGGGACACTGAAGCTTTCTTT. Translation: CASSSRQGWDTEAFF.

This clone is a singleton in its sample. The chain links TRBV6-5 to TRBJ2-7; TRBD2 might be the D (6 bases). V lost 6 bases to trimming and J lost 5 bases, with 17 bases between them. This CDR3 spans 14 amino acids. In germline, CDR1 is MNHEY, CDR2 SVGAGI. This chain's CDR3 is CASRTGTALNEQYF. CDR3 DNA: TGTGCCAGCAGAACCGGGACTGCACTAAACGAGCAGTACTTC.

Here the CDR3 DNA reads TGTGCCAGCAGCGTAGGTTCAGGGCACCATGAGCAGTTCTTC. Translation gives CASSVGSGHHEQFF. V gene TRBV9 combines with J gene TRBJ2-1; D perhaps matches TRBD1 (5 bases). This CDR3 comprises 14 residues. Per germline, CDR1 SGDLS and CDR2 YYNGEE. Trimming removed 0 bases from V and 8 bases from J, with 12 bases in between. The variable domain in full, completed from reference TRBV9 and TRBJ2-1, reads DSGVTQTPKHLITATGQRVTLRCSPRSGDLSVYWYQQSLDQGLQFLIQYYNGEERAKGNILERFSAQQFPDLHSELNLSSLELGDSALYFCASSVGSGHHEQFFGPGTRLTVL.

The chain joins TRBV7-8 to TRBJ2-6, with D possibly TRBD2 on 7 matching bases. Germline-derived CDR1 and CDR2 are SGHVS and FQNEAQ. There are 16 residues in the CDR3. The V and J ends lost 0 bases and 2 bases respectively, with 8 bases between them. CDR3 sequence (DNA): TGTGCCAGCAGCTTAGCGGGGGGGCCTGGGGCCAACGTCCTGACTTTC. It specifies CASSLAGGPGANVLTF.

V and J are TRBV6-5 and TRBJ2-3; D call uncertain. The CDR3 runs 16 residues. Trimming shortened V by 2 bases and J by 0 bases, and 12 bases separated the two germline ends. Germline-derived CDR1 and CDR2 are MNHEY and SVGAGI. The CDR3 DNA reads as TGTGCCAGCAGTTACAGTTACAGATCTAGCACAGATACGCAGTATTTT. It specifies CASSYSYRSSTDTQYF.